This entry concerns a single TCR beta chain. The data derive from a study of blood T cell repertoires in COVID-19. Study-level background: Acute and convalescent COVID-19 samples came from the United States, Italy and Spain.

The CDR3 totals 16 residues. Trimming removed 5 bases from V and 4 bases from J, with 15 bases in between. CDR1 and CDR2 (germline): SGHNT, YENEEA. Sequencing used immunoSEQ multiplex PCR; TCRdb keeps in-frame clones, though not all of them. The sample has around 60,000 clones; approximately 86% are singletons. Source material: peripheral blood. The V gene is TRBV11-3, the J gene TRBJ2-6, with D possibly being TRBD1 (6 bases). The receptor's source is a man aged 50 to 60 with active COVID-19. Written as DNA, the CDR3 is TGTGCCAGCAGCCTCGGAACAGGGTCCGGGGCCAACGTCCTGACTTTC. Amino acid sequence: CASSLGTGSGANVLTF.